These 30 T cell receptor beta chains share one sample of origin, sequenced in a study of cytomegalovirus exposure and HLA in healthy donors. PCR amplification relied on 60 Vbeta primers (plus 13 Jbeta primers). Measured with immunoSEQ multiplex PCR; TCRdb has only the in-frame clones, and not every one. Listed are around 200,000 clones; 0.7% to 0.8% falls within the top ten. The specimen was PBMCs. These receptors originate from a woman in her late teens or twenties in good health and CMV-seropositive.

CDR3 in amino acids: CASSYRGRNTEAFF. The CDR3, as DNA: TGTGCCAGTAGTTATAGGGGGAGAAACACTGAAGCTTTCTTT. V is TRBV19 and J is TRBJ1-1; weak D call: TRBD1 (6 bases). This CDR3 contains 14 residues. Germline-derived CDR1 and CDR2 are LNHDA and SQIVND (reference sequence). Trimming pared 5 bases from V and 2 bases from J, leaving 12 bases between.

This chain connects TRBV5-1 to TRBJ2-5, with 8 nucleotides matching TRBD1. CDR1 and CDR2 from the germline V gene are SGHRS and YFSETQ. The V and J ends lost 0 bases and 4 bases, in that order; junction bases with no gene match: 5. CDR3 length: 15 amino acids. CDR3 nucleotide sequence: TGCGCCAGCAGCTTGGCCTCAGGGGGCGGAGAGACCCAGTACTTC. It yields the protein CASSLASGGGETQYF. Looking up the rest from reference TRBV5-1 and TRBJ2-5 gives the full variable domain: KAGVTQTPRYLIKTRGQQVTLSCSPISGHRSVSWYQQTPGQGLQFLFEYFSETQRNKGNFPGRFSGRQFSNSRSEMNVSTLELGDSALYLCASSLASGGGETQYFGPGTRLLVL.

CDR3 region: CASSSGDVGYGYTF. In DNA, the CDR3 is TGTGCCAGCAGCTCAGGGGACGTAGGCTATGGCTACACCTTC. This chain joins TRBV7-9 and TRBJ1-2, with D possibly matching TRBD1 (6 bases). The germline gives CDR1 SEHNR, CDR2 FQNEAQ (reference sequence). The V end was cut by 4 bases, the J end by 4 bases, with 13 bases between. This CDR3 region has 14 residues.

V and J are TRBV4-1 and TRBJ1-1; D is undetermined. This CDR3 region has 13 residues. The V end lost 0 bases, the J end lost 3 bases, and 5 bases lay between the germline ends. CDR1 MGHRA and CDR2 YSYEKL come from the germline V gene. CDR3 DNA sequence: TGCGCCAGCAGCCAAGATCGCGACACTGAAGCTTTCTTT. Its protein is CASSQDRDTEAFF.

The V and J genes are TRBV6-1 and TRBJ2-3; 8 bases map to TRBD2. This CDR3 is 15 amino acids long. V dropped 4 bases and J dropped 1; count of bases not matched to a gene: 4. CDR1 is MNHNS, CDR2 SASEGT, per germline. The CDR3 DNA is TGTGCCAGCAGTGTAGTGCGGGGGGGCACAGATACGCAGTATTTT. As protein: CASSVVRGGTDTQYF.

CDR3 amino acids: CASSGGEGGAQETQYF. As DNA, the CDR3 is TGTGCCAGCAGTGGGGGAGAGGGAGGGGCACAAGAGACCCAGTACTTC. The J gene is TRBJ2-5, the V gene TRBV2; 7 nucleotides line up with TRBD2. This CDR3 comprises 16 residues. Unmatched junction bases numbered 10, after V lost 4 bases and J lost 2 bases. CDR1 SNHLY and CDR2 FYNNEI come from the germline V gene.

The rearrangement joins TRBV19 to TRBJ2-1, with a weak D call TRBD2 (6 bases). With 7 bases removed from V and 6 bases from J, the gap between germline ends came to 19 bases. Germline V CDR1 and CDR2: LNHDA, SQIVND (reference sequence). The CDR3 has 15 amino acids. The CDR3 DNA reads as TGTGCCAGTAACCCGGGACTGGGGAATTCCAATGAGCAGTTCTTC. Protein product: CASNPGLGNSNEQFF.

The genes are TRBV10-1 and TRBJ2-1; a weak D match, TRBD1 (6 bases). The V end lost 7 bases, the J end lost 0 bases, and 16 bases lay between the germline ends. The CDR3 totals 16 residues. The germline V gene has CDR1 WNHNN and CDR2 SYGVQD (reference sequence). CDR3: CASIHRVKSSYNEQFF. CDR3 bases: TGCGCCAGCATTCACAGGGTGAAGAGCTCCTACAATGAGCAGTTCTTC.

A remark on this clone: A junction boundary mismatches the germline segment, possibly from a read error. The chain's CDR3 is CASSLAPGSYNEQFF. CDR3 DNA sequence: TGTGCCAGCAGTTTAGCCCCGGGCTCCTACAATGAGCAGTTCTTC. The chain uses TRBV7-6 and TRBJ2-1; D remains unclear. CDR1 is SGHVS, CDR2 FNYEAQ, per germline. This CDR3 is built from 15 residues.

The V gene is TRBV6-1, the J gene TRBJ1-4; 8 bases are a match to TRBD1. The germline V gene has CDR1 MNHNS and CDR2 SASEGT. The CDR3 loop spans 14 amino acids. The trim removed 8 bases at V and 7 bases at J, leaving 9 bases unmatched. In DNA, the CDR3 is TGTGCCAGCCGCCGAATGGACAGGGCTGAAAAACTGTTTTTT. It codes for CASRRMDRAEKLFF.

The rearrangement joins TRBV5-1 to TRBJ2-7; 12 nucleotides line up with TRBD2. The CDR3 totals 15 residues. Germline trimming cut 4 bases from V and 3 bases from J; bases unmatched to any gene: 5. In germline, CDR1 is SGHRS, CDR2 YFSETQ. The CDR3 sequence is CASSVLAGGVYEQYF. The CDR3 nucleotides read TGCGCCAGCAGCGTACTAGCGGGGGGTGTCTACGAGCAGTACTTC.

The V call is TRBV5-4, the J call TRBJ1-2; 7 positions match TRBD1. Per germline, CDR1 SGHNT and CDR2 YYREEE (reference sequence). The CDR3 spans 17 residues. The V gene end was trimmed by 2 bases and the J gene end by 5 bases; junction bases not matched to a gene: 15. The CDR3 region is CASSLTSAPRGTYGYTF. In DNA form, the CDR3 reads TGTGCCAGCAGCTTAACTTCTGCTCCCAGGGGGACGTATGGCTACACCTTC.

This rearrangement joins TRBV27 to TRBJ1-6, with unresolved D. The V and J ends lost 5 bases and 9 bases respectively, with 8 bases between them. The CDR3 length is 12 residues. CDR1 is MNHEY, CDR2 SMNVEV, per germline (reference sequence). This CDR3 is CASSIPFSPLHF. CDR3 bases: TGTGCCAGCAGTATCCCTTTTTCACCCCTCCACTTT.

This rearrangement joins TRBV15 to TRBJ2-7, with TRBD1 as a possible D gene (5 bases). Germline values: CDR1 LNHNV, CDR2 YYDKDF (reference sequence). V lost 3 bases and J lost 3, with 6 bases in between. The CDR3 is made up of 12 amino acids. The CDR3 DNA sequence: TGTGCCACCAGCAGGACAGACTACGAGCAGTACTTC. Translating it yields CATSRTDYEQYF.

The V gene is TRBV11-3, the J gene TRBJ2-7; 7 positions agree with TRBD1. The V and J ends lost 2 bases and 4 bases, in that order; junction bases with no gene match: 8. The V gene's germline CDR1 is SGHNT and CDR2 YENEEA. The CDR3 is 15 amino acids. The CDR3 protein is CASSLTRQGAYEQYF. The DNA for the CDR3 is TGTGCCAGCAGCTTAACGAGACAGGGCGCTTACGAGCAGTACTTC.

The CDR3 bases are TGTGCCAGCAGCTTCCTCGGGACAGCAGGGTCAAACATTCAGTACTTC. Translation gives CASSFLGTAGSNIQYF. The chain has TRBV13 and TRBJ2-4; 7 bases match TRBD1. Germline CDR1 is PRHDT and CDR2 is FYEKMQ (reference sequence). CDR3 length: 16 residues. V was clipped by 3 bases and J by 6 bases; unmatched bases: 11.

V gene TRBV2 combines with J gene TRBJ1-2, with a tentative D call TRBD1 (6 bases). From germline, CDR1 is SNHLY and CDR2 FYNNEI. The CDR3 covers 14 residues. Trimming removed 6 bases from V and 0 bases from J, with 11 bases in between. CDR3 region: CASSWTDTNYGYTF. The CDR3, as DNA: TGTGCCAGCAGCTGGACAGATACTAACTATGGCTACACCTTC.

V and J are TRBV5-1 and TRBJ2-3, with 11 bases matching TRBD2. Trimming took 5 bases from V and 2 from J; bases not matched to a gene: 4. CDR1 and CDR2 (germline): SGHRS, YFSETQ. The CDR3 has 15 amino acids. In nucleotides, the CDR3 is TGCGCCAGCAGTCCTAGCGGGGGGACCACAGATACGCAGTATTTT. Encoded protein: CASSPSGGTTDTQYF.

The J gene is TRBJ2-5, the V gene TRBV2; D is perhaps TRBD2 (6 bases). This CDR3 comprises 12 residues. Germline V gives CDR1 SNHLY, CDR2 FYNNEI. V was trimmed by 8 bases and J by 3 bases, leaving 10 bases between them. The chain's CDR3 is CASQGLKETQYF. The DNA for the CDR3 is TGTGCCAGCCAGGGACTTAAAGAGACCCAGTACTTC.

The J gene is TRBJ2-1, the V gene TRBV29-1; possible D gene TRBD1, 6 bases. The CDR3 has 12 residues. Germline CDR1 SQVTM, CDR2 ANQGSEA. V was cut by 4 bases and J by 7 bases, with 11 bases left in between. CDR3 loop: CSVGGQGNEQFF. CDR3 bases: TGCAGCGTTGGGGGACAAGGGAATGAGCAGTTCTTC.

The V call is TRBV5-5, the J call TRBJ2-3; the D is unclear. V was shortened by 7 bases and J by 4 bases, with 19 bases between the two germline ends. CDR3 length equals 15 residues. CDR1 and CDR2 from the germline V gene are SGHKS and YYEKEE (reference sequence). This CDR3 reads CASGPWSSQADTQYF. The CDR3 DNA follows: TGTGCCAGCGGCCCCTGGTCCTCCCAGGCAGATACGCAGTATTTT.

This chain links TRBV2 with TRBJ1-2; the D gene is possibly TRBD1 (5 bases). Trimming pared 8 bases from V and 8 bases from J, leaving 21 bases between. The V gene's germline CDR1 is SNHLY and CDR2 FYNNEI. CDR3 length: 14 amino acids. The CDR3 nucleotides are TGTGCCAGCGACCCGCGGGGCGGCTTTAGAGGCTACACCTTC. Translated, it gives CASDPRGGFRGYTF.

The chain employs TRBV19 and TRBJ2-7; 11 bases fit TRBD2. The trim removed 4 bases at V and 2 bases at J, leaving 4 bases unmatched. The CDR3 has 15 amino acids. Germline CDR1 reads LNHDA; CDR2 reads SQIVND (reference sequence). The CDR3 DNA follows: TGTGCCAGTAGTAAAATAGCGGGAGGGCCCTACGAGCAGTACTTC. It is translated as CASSKIAGGPYEQYF.

The chain joins TRBV5-1 to TRBJ2-2; the match to TRBD1 covers 7 bases. V shed 5 bases, J shed 0 bases, and the junction held 7 bases outside the gene matches. Germline CDR1 SGHRS, CDR2 YFSETQ. There are 16 residues in the CDR3. The CDR3 loop reads CASRSGDRANTGELFF. The CDR3 DNA reads TGCGCCAGCAGGTCGGGCGACAGGGCGAACACCGGGGAGCTGTTTTTT.

This sequence joins TRBV11-2 and TRBJ2-7; perhaps TRBD1 as D (6 bases). The germline V and J ends were trimmed by 1 base and 7 bases, with 14 bases remaining between them. Germline V lookup: CDR1 SGHAT, CDR2 FQNNGV. The CDR3 sequence is 14 residues long. This chain's CDR3 is CASSLAPRDKEQYF. DNA for the CDR3: TGTGCCAGCAGCTTAGCTCCCCGGGACAAAGAGCAGTACTTC.

CDR3 residues: CASSPPKTANTGELFF. CDR3 bases: TGTGCCAGCTCACCGCCGAAGACAGCGAACACCGGGGAGCTGTTTTTT. The V call is TRBV18, the J call TRBJ2-2, with a tentative D call TRBD1 (5 bases). CDR1 is KGHSH, CDR2 LQKENI, per germline. The CDR3 totals 16 residues. Trimming cost V 3 bases and J 0 bases, with 11 bases left between them.

The V call is TRBV6-4, the J call TRBJ2-1; 7 nucleotides line up with TRBD2. CDR3 length: 16 residues. V shed 8 bases and J 1 base; nucleotides not matched to a gene: 11. Germline V CDR1 and CDR2: MRHNA, SNTAGT. The CDR3 sequence: CASQDRDYLSYNEQFF. In nucleotides, the CDR3 is TGTGCCAGCCAAGACCGGGACTACTTATCCTACAATGAGCAGTTCTTC.

This chain connects TRBV7-2 to TRBJ1-2, with 11 bases fitting TRBD1. Germline V gene data show CDR1 as SGHTA and CDR2 as FQGNSA. The CDR3 totals 15 residues. The V segment lost 5 bases and the J segment 10 bases; nucleotides outside the gene matches: 12. CDR3 region: CASSTPGTGGRDYTF. CDR3 sequence (DNA): TGTGCCAGCAGCACGCCCGGGACAGGGGGAAGAGACTACACCTTC.

The V call is TRBV4-1, the J call TRBJ1-2; D is perhaps TRBD1 (5 bases). The germline V gene encodes CDR1 MGHRA and CDR2 YSYEKL. Trimming removed 0 bases at V and 2 bases at J, with 10 bases between. This CDR3 has 15 residues. The CDR3 region has the DNA TGCGCCAGCAGCCAAGATTGGACATCGAACTATGGCTACACCTTC. It specifies CASSQDWTSNYGYTF.

This chain connects TRBV5-6 to TRBJ1-2; D is possibly TRBD1 (6 bases). V gave up 0 bases and J gave up 8 bases, with 14 bases separating them. The germline V gene encodes CDR1 SGHDT and CDR2 YYEEEE. The CDR3 has 14 residues. CDR3 DNA sequence: TGTGCCAGCAGCTTGGACCGGACAGTGTACGGCTACACCTTC. This codes for CASSLDRTVYGYTF.